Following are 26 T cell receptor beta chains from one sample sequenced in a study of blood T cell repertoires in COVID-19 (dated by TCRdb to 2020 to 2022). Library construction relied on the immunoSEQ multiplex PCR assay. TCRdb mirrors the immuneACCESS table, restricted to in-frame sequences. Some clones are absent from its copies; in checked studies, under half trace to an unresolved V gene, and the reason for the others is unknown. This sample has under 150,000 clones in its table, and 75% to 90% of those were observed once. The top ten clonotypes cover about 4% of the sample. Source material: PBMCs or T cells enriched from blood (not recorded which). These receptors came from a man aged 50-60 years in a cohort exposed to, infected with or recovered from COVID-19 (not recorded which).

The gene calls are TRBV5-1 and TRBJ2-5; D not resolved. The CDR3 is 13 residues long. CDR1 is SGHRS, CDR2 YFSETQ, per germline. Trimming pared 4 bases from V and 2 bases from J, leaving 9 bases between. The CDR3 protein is CASSRDSQETQYF. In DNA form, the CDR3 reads TGCGCCAGCAGCAGAGATTCGCAAGAGACCCAGTACTTC.

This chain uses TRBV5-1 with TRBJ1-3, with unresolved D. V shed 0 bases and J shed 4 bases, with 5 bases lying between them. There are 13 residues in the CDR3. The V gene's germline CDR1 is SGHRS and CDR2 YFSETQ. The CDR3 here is CASSLELGNTIYF. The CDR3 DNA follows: TGCGCCAGCAGCTTGGAACTGGGAAACACCATATATTTT.

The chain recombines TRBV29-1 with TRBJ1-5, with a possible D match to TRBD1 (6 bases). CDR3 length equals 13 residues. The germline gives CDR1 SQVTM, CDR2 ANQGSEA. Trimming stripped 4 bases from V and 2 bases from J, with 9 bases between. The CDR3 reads CSVAGAGNQPQHF. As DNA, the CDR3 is TGCAGCGTTGCAGGGGCGGGCAATCAGCCCCAGCATTTT.

DNA for the CDR3: TGTGCCACCGGGGGGGTCATGAACACTGAAGCTTTCTTT. Translating it yields CATGGVMNTEAFF. The chain carries TRBV10-3 and TRBJ1-1; possible D gene TRBD1, 5 bases. The CDR3 totals 13 residues. With 10 bases removed from V and 0 bases from J, the gap between germline ends came to 12 bases. Germline CDR1 ENHRY, CDR2 SYGVKD.

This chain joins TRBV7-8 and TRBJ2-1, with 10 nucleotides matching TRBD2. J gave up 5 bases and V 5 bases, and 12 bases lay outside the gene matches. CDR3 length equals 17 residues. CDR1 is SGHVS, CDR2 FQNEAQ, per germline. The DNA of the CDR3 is TGTGCCAGCAGCGGAGTTGGTATAGCGGGAGGAGACAATGAGCAGTTCTTC. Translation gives CASSGVGIAGGDNEQFF.

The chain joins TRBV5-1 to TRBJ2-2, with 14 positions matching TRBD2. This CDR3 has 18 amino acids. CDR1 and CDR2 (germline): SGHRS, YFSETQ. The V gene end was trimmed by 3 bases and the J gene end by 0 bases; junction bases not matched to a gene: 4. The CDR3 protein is CASSSPTSGGANTGELFF. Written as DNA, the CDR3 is TGCGCCAGCAGCTCGCCGACTAGCGGGGGGGCGAACACCGGGGAGCTGTTTTTT.

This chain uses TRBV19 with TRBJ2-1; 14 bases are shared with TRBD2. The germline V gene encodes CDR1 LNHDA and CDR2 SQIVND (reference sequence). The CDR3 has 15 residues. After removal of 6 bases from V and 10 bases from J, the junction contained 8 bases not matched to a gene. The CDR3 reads CASSPGLAGAHEQFF. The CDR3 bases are TGTGCCAGTAGCCCGGGACTAGCGGGGGCCCACGAGCAGTTCTTC.

DNA of the CDR3: TGTGCCATCAACAGCGGACTCGACAACAATGAGCAGTTCTTC. It specifies CAINSGLDNNEQFF. V is TRBV10-3 and J is TRBJ2-1; possibly TRBD2 for D (5 bases). The CDR3 covers 14 residues. The V end lost 7 bases, the J end lost 5 bases, and 15 bases lay between the germline ends. CDR1 is ENHRY, CDR2 SYGVKD, per germline.

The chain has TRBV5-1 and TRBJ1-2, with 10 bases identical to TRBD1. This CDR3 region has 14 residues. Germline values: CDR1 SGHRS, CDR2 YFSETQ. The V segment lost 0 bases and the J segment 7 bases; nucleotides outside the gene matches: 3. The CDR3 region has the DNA TGCGCCAGCAGCTTGGGAGGGACAGGGGTTGGCTACACCTTC. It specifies CASSLGGTGVGYTF.

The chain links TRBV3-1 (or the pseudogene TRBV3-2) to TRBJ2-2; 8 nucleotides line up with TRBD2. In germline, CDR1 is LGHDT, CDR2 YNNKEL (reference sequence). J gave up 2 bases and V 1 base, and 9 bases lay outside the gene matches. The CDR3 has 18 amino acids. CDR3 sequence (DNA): TGTGCCAGCAGCCAAGGATTGGTTAGCGGGACCAACACCGGGGAGCTGTTTTTT. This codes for CASSQGLVSGTNTGELFF.

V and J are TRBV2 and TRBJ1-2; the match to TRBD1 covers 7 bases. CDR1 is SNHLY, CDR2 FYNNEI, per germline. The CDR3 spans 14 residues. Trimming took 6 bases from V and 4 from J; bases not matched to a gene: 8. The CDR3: CASSASGQSYGYTF. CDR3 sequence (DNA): TGTGCCAGCAGCGCATCGGGACAGTCCTATGGCTACACCTTC. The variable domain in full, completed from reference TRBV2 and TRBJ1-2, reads EPEVTQTPSHQVTQMGQEVILRCVPISNHLYFYWYRQILGQKVEFLVSFYNNEISEKSEIFDDQFSVERPDGSNFTLKIRSTKLEDSAMYFCASSASGQSYGYTFGSGTRLTVV.

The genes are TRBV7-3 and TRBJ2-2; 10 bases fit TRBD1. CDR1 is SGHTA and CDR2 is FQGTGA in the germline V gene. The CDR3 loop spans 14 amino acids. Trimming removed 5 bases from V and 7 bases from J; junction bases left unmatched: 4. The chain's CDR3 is CASSVTGGYGELFF. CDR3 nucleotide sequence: TGTGCCAGCAGCGTGACAGGGGGCTACGGGGAGCTGTTTTTT.

The CDR3 DNA sequence: TGTGCCAGCTCACGAACAGGTTTCTACGAGCAGTACTTC. It is translated as CASSRTGFYEQYF. The chain carries TRBV18 and TRBJ2-7; D is perhaps TRBD1 (5 bases). The V and J ends lost 4 bases and 3 bases respectively, with 10 bases between them. Germline V gene sequence: CDR1 KGHSH, CDR2 LQKENI. The CDR3 contains 13 residues.

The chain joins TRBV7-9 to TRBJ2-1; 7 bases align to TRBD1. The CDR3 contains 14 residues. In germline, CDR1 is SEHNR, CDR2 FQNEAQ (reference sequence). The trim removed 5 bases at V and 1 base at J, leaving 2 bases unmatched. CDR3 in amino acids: CASSPGQSYNEQFF. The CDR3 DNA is TGTGCCAGCAGCCCGGGACAGTCCTACAATGAGCAGTTCTTC.

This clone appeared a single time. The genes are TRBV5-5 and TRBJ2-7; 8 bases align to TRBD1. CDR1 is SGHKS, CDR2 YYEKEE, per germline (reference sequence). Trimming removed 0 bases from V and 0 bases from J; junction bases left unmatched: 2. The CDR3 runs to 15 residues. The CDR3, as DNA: TGTGCCAGCAGCTTGGGGACAGGGAGCTCCTACGAGCAGTACTTC. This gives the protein CASSLGTGSSYEQYF.

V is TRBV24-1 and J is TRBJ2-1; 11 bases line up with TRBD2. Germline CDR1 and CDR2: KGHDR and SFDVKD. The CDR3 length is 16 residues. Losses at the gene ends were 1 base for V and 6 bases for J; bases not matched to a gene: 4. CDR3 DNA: TGTGCCACCAGTGATTTCACTAGCGGGAGTTCCAATGAGCAGTTCTTC. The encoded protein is CATSDFTSGSSNEQFF.

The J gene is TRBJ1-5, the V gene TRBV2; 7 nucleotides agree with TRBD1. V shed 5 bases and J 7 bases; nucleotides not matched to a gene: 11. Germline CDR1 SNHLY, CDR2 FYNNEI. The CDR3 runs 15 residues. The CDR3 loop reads CASSKTTGQGQPQHF. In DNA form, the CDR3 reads TGTGCCAGCAGTAAGACGACAGGGCAGGGGCAGCCCCAGCATTTT.

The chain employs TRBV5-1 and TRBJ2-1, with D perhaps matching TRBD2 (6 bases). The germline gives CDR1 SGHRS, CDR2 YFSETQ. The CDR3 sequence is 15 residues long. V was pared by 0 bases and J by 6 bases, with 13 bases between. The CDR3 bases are TGCGCCAGCAGCTTGGGCGGCGGGATCCTCAATGAGCAGTTCTTC. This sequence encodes CASSLGGGILNEQFF.

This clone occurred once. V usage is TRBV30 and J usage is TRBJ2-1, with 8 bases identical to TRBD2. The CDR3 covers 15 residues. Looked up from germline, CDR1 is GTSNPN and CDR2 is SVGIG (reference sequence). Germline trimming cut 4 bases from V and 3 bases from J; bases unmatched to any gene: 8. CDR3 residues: CAWMRSGGYYNEQFF. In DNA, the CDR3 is TGTGCCTGGATGCGGAGCGGGGGATACTACAATGAGCAGTTCTTC.

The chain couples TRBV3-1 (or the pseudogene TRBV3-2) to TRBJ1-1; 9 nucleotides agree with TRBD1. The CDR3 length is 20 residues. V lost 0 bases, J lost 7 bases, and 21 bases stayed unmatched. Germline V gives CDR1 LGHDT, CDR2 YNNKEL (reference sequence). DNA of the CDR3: TGTGCCAGCAGCCAAGAAGTCAGGCACCGGGACAGGGATCATTTAAATGAAGCTTTCTTT. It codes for CASSQEVRHRDRDHLNEAFF.

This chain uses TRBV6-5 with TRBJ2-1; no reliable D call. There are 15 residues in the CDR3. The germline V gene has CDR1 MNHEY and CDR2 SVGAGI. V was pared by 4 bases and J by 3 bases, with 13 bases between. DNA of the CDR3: TGTGCCAGCAGTTTCGGGTCACCTATCTACAATGAGCAGTTCTTC. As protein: CASSFGSPIYNEQFF.

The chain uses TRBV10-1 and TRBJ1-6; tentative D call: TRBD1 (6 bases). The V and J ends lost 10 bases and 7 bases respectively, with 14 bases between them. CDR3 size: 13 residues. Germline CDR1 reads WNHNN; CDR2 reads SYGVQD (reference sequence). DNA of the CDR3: TGCGCCACCGCGGACAGAAGAAATTCACCCCTCCACTTT. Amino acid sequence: CATADRRNSPLHF.

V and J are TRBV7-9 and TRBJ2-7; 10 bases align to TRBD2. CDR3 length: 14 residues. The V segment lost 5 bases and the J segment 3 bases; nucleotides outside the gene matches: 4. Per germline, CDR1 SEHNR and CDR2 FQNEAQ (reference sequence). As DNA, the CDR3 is TGTGCCAGCAGCACTGGACTAGCGGTCTACGAGCAGTACTTC. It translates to CASSTGLAVYEQYF.

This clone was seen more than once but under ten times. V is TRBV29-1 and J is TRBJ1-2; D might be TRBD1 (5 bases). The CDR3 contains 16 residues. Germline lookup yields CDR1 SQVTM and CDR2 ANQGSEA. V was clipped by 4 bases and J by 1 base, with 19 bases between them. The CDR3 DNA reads TGCAGCGTTGTCCCGGAGGCGGGGAGGGGTAACTATGGCTACACCTTC. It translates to CSVVPEAGRGNYGYTF.

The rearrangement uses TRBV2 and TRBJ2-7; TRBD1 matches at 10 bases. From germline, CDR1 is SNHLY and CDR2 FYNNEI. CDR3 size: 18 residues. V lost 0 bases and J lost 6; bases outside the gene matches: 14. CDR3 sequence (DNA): TGTGCCAGCAGTGAAGCGCTTAGTGTGGGAGACAGGGGGCGCGAGCAGTACTTC. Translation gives CASSEALSVGDRGREQYF.

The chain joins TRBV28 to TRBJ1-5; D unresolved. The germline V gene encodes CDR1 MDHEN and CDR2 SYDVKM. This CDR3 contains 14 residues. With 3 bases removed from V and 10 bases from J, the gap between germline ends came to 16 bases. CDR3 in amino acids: CASSFTAFGYPQHF. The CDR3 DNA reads TGTGCCAGCAGTTTTACCGCCTTCGGGTACCCCCAGCATTTT.